The 6 T cell receptor beta chains below were found in one sample sequenced in a study of blood T cell repertoires in COVID-19. This table comes from immunoSEQ multiplex PCR, and its TCRdb copy is limited to in-frame clones, with some not included. The table has more than 65,000 clones, under 85% seen once; the top ten hold just under 10%. Material for sequencing was peripheral blood. The receptors originated from a woman aged 50 to 60 with acute or convalescent COVID-19.

The chain carries TRBV6-2 or TRBV6-3 and TRBJ2-1, with D possibly TRBD1 on 5 matching bases. The CDR3 has 15 residues. The germline V gene has CDR1 MNHEY and CDR2 SVGEGT. V was clipped by 6 bases and J by 1 base, with 13 bases between them. CDR3 sequence: CASRYDSPSYNEQFF. In DNA, the CDR3 is TGTGCCAGCAGATACGACAGCCCTTCCTACAATGAGCAGTTCTTC.

This chain links TRBV4-2 with TRBJ1-6; a weak D match, TRBD1 (6 bases). Germline V gives CDR1 LGHNA, CDR2 YNFKEQ. Trimming cost V 0 bases and J 8 bases, with 11 bases left between them. This CDR3 spans 15 amino acids. The CDR3 DNA follows: TGTGCCAGCAGCCAAGATATGGCAGGGGATTCACCCCTCCACTTT. This sequence encodes CASSQDMAGDSPLHF.

CDR3 bases: TGTGCCAGCACCATAGGGAGGACGCAGTATTTT. Translated: CASTIGRTQYF. The rearrangement joins TRBV27 to TRBJ2-3, with a possible D match to TRBD2 (6 bases). The germline V gene encodes CDR1 MNHEY and CDR2 SMNVEV (reference sequence). This CDR3 spans 11 amino acids. The V gene lost 7 bases and the J gene lost 9 bases, with 11 bases spanning the gap.

This clone was detected only a few times. The chain has TRBV2 and TRBJ2-2, with D uncertain. The CDR3 totals 14 residues. V shed 3 bases and J shed 2 bases, with 7 bases lying between them. CDR1 is SNHLY, CDR2 FYNNEI, per germline. CDR3 region: CASSEELNTGELFF. The DNA for the CDR3 is TGTGCCAGCAGTGAGGAACTAAACACCGGGGAGCTGTTTTTT.

The rearrangement links TRBV18 to TRBJ1-5; TRBD1 agrees at 7 bases. CDR1 is KGHSH and CDR2 is LQKENI in the germline V gene. This CDR3 contains 14 residues. Trimming removed 6 bases from V and 2 bases from J; junction bases left unmatched: 4. The CDR3 is CASSGGQGNQPQHF. In DNA form, the CDR3 reads TGTGCCAGCTCGGGTGGACAGGGCAATCAGCCCCAGCATTTT.

The chain carries TRBV30 and TRBJ1-5; the match to TRBD1 covers 9 bases. The ends lost 1 base at V and 10 bases at J; junction bases unmatched: 14. There are 16 residues in the CDR3. CDR1 GTSNPN and CDR2 SVGIG come from the germline V gene (reference sequence). The chain's CDR3 is CAWSGGQGTGNHPQHF. The CDR3 DNA is TGTGCCTGGAGTGGCGGACAAGGGACAGGGAACCATCCCCAGCATTTT. Full variable domain (remainder filled in from reference TRBV30 and TRBJ1-5): SQTIHQWPATLVQPVGSPLSLECTVEGTSNPNLYWYRQAAGRGLQLLFYSVGIGQISSEVPQNLSASRPQDRQFILSSKKLLLSDSGFYLCAWSGGQGTGNHPQHFGDGTRLSIL.